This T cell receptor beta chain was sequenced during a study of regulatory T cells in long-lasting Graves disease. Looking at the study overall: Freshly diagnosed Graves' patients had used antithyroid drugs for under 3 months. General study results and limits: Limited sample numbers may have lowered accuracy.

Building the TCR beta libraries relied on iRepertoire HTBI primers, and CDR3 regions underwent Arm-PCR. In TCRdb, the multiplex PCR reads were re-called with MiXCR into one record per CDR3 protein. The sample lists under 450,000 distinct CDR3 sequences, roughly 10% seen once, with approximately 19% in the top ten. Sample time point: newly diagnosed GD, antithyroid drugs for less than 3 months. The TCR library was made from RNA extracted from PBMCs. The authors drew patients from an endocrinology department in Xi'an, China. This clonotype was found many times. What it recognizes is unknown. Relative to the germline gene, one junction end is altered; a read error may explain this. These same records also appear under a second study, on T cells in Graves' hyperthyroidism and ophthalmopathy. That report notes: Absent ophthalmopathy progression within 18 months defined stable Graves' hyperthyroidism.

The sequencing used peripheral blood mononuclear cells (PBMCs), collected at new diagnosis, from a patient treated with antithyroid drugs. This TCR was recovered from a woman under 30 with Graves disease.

The CDR3 sequence is CASSLEGGTEAFF. The DNA of the CDR3 is TGTGCCAGCAGCTTAGAAGGGGGGACTGAAGCTTTCTTT. The chain joins TRBV5-1 to TRBJ1-1, with a tentative D call TRBD1 (6 bases). Looked up from germline, CDR1 is SGHRS and CDR2 is YFSETQ. There are 13 residues in the CDR3.